This entry describes one T cell receptor beta chain. A single record per CDR3 protein comes from TCRdb applying MiXCR to the RT-PCR reads. Of around 31,000 distinct CDR3 sequences in the sample, approximately 7% are singletons; the top ten hold nearly 35%. The length of the CDR3 is 13 residues. The data belong to a study of patients and donors after allogeneic stem cell transplantation. The TCR was taken from a human donor who was either an allogeneic HSCT recipient or a stem cell or donor lymphocyte infusion donor (not recorded which). It is not recorded whose cells these are; they may come from a transplant donor. The rearrangement joins TRBV21-1 to TRBJ2-4; the DNA was not used to check the table's D call, TRBD1. TRBV21-1 is assigned pseudogene status. Input material: blood, either unsorted or a sorted T cell fraction (not recorded which). CDR3 nucleotide sequence: TGTGCCAGCAGCGAAGGGACAGGGATCATTCAGTACTTC. This translates into CASSEGTGIIQYF.